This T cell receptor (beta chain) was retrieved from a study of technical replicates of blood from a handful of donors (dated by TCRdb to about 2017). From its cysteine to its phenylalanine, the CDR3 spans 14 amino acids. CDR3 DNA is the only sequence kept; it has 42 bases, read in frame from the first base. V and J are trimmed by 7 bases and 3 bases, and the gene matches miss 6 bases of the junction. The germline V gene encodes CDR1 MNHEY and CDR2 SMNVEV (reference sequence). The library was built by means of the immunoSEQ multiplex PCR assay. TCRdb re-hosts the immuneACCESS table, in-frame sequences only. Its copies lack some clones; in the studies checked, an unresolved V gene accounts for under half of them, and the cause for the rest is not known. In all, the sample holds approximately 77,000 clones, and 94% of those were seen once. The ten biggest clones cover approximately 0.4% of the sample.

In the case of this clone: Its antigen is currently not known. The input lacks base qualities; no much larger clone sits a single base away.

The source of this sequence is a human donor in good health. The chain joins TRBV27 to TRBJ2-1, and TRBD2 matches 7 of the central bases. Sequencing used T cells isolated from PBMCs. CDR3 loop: CASTPGTNYNEQFF. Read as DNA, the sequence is TGTGCCAGCACACCCGGGACTAACTACAATGAGCAGTTCTTC.